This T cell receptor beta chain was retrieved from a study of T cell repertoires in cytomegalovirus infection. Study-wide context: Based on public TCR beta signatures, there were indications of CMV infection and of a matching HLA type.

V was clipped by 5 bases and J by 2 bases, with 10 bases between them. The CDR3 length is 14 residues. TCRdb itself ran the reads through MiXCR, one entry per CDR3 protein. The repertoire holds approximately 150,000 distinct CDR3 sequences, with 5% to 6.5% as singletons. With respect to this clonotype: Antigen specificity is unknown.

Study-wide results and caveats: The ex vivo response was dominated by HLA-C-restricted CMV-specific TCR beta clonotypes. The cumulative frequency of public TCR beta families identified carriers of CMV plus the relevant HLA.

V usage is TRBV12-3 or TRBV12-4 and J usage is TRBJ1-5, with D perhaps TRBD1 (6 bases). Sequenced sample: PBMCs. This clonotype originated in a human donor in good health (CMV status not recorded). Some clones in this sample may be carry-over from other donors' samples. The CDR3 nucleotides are TGTGCCAGCAGTGATACAGGGCGCAATCAGCCCCAGCATTTT. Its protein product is CASSDTGRNQPQHF.